This paragraph covers one TCR beta chain sequence. The antigen remains unidentified. The sample belongs to a study of human T cells and chemical hapten exposure. Whole-study context: Variation in per-sample TCR yields came mainly from small pooled library volume differences. Study observations and caveats: TCRs at a frequency above 1 in 1000 stayed unchanged with DPC sensitization.

Time point indicated: patch test 3, about 24 weeks after DPC sensitization. Treatment noted: therapeutic diphenylcyclopropenone sensitization with weekly scalp DPC. This CDR3 has 11 residues. Trimming stripped 8 bases from V and 6 bases from J, with 10 bases between. The germline V gene has CDR1 ENHRY and CDR2 SYGVKD. TCRdb reprocessed the RACE reads with MiXCR, giving one entry per CDR3 protein. In the table there are around 110,000 distinct CDR3 sequences, 10% to 12% of which are singletons. The V call is TRBV10-3, the J call TRBJ1-2, with unresolved D. The sequence derives from a woman in her fifties or sixties with alopecia areata. Some clones in this sample may be carry-over from other donors' samples. This specimen consisted of whole blood, obtained in connection with sensitization to the hapten diphenylcyclopropenone (DPC). In DNA, the CDR3 is TGTGCCATCGGGTTAGGGAATGGCTACACCTTC. Protein product: CAIGLGNGYTF.